This entry concerns a single T cell receptor beta chain. Its antigen is not identified. The data were obtained in a study of cytomegalovirus exposure and HLA in healthy donors. Study outcomes and limitations: With further analysis later on, most CMV-associated TCR beta chains appeared HLA-restricted.

PCR primers comprised 60 Vbeta and 13 Jbeta primers. Assay used: immunoSEQ multiplex PCR; TCRdb lists only in-frame clones, some missing. The data show under 150,000 clones, 85% to 90% seen once. Trimming took 2 bases from V and 10 from J; bases not matched to a gene: 8. Germline V gene lookup returns CDR1 GTSNPN and CDR2 SVGIG (reference sequence). The CDR3 is made up of 14 amino acids. This sequence joins TRBV30 and TRBJ1-6, with 7 bases fitting TRBD1. The receptor's source is a woman younger than 45 in good health and CMV-seropositive. The sequenced material came from PBMCs. The CDR3 DNA reads as TGTGCCTGGAGTCGTGGACAGGATACGTCACCCCTCCACTTT. Translating gives CAWSRGQDTSPLHF.